A selection of T cell receptor beta chains follows, all from one sample in a study of T cells after yellow fever vaccination. TCRdb re-derived calls from the 5' RACE reads in MiXCR, one entry per CDR3 protein. The sample lists approximately 300,000 distinct CDR3 sequences; roughly 10% were seen once. The specimen was CD4+ T cells sorted from PBMCs, collected 45 days after the yellow fever booster vaccination. These receptors originate from a man younger than 35 who received the YFV17D yellow fever vaccine. Both conserved end residues are part of each CDR3. Fields, in order: V gene, CDR3 protein.

v_gene: TRBV7-9; CDR3aa: CASSIKGTGGEKLFF
v_gene: TRBV4-2; CDR3aa: CASSQSNSADTQYF
v_gene: TRBV12-3/TRBV12-4; CDR3aa: CASSFDRGGSVNQPQHF
v_gene: TRBV6-5; CDR3aa: CASSYSNPAGGIKETQYF
v_gene: TRBV20-1; CDR3aa: CSAGTDTQYF
v_gene: TRBV7-2; CDR3aa: CASSLGQTNSPLHF
v_gene: TRBV24-1; CDR3aa: CATSEPSGGDNEQFF
v_gene: TRBV20-1; CDR3aa: CSARDQAGGGYNEQFF
v_gene: TRBV7-2; CDR3aa: CASSFAFAYYNEQFF
v_gene: TRBV5-1; CDR3aa: CASSGGSGMQGNTIYF
v_gene: TRBV4-3; CDR3aa: CASSQEWGAGELFF
v_gene: TRBV4-2; CDR3aa: CASSRGLAGGLVDIQYF
v_gene: TRBV29-1; CDR3aa: CSVGDRGLNTQYF
v_gene: TRBV15; CDR3aa: CATSNPKETQYF
v_gene: TRBV27; CDR3aa: CASPSPGGMQETQYF
v_gene: TRBV3-2; CDR3aa: CASSQEGPRGSVNQETQYF
v_gene: TRBV10-2; CDR3aa: CASSAVGGRGGEKLFF
v_gene: TRBV12-3/TRBV12-4; CDR3aa: CASRASGLAGGADYNEQFF
v_gene: TRBV6-5; CDR3aa: CASSAQGTSTDTQYF
v_gene: TRBV7-3; CDR3aa: CASSRSGVQETQYF
v_gene: TRBV6-1; CDR3aa: CASSEGAIGSF
v_gene: TRBV5-1; CDR3aa: CASSSGSTTEQFF
v_gene: TRBV3-1; CDR3aa: CASSPDGHYNEQFF
v_gene: TRBV6-5; CDR3aa: CASSRGRGNTIYF
v_gene: TRBV6-1; CDR3aa: CASMLDGNTEAFF
v_gene: TRBV30; CDR3aa: CAWSVEVNTEAFF
v_gene: TRBV4-3; CDR3aa: CASSQAQGHYQPQHF
v_gene: TRBV7-8; CDR3aa: CASSRDRVKGEQFF
v_gene: TRBV24-1; CDR3aa: CATSDFTRSTDTQYF